This record covers a single TCR beta chain. The antigen remains unidentified. This specimen comes from a study of T cells in narcolepsy. CDR1 and CDR2 from the germline V gene are MNHEY and SMNVEV (reference sequence). There are 15 residues in the CDR3. V dropped 6 bases and J dropped 3 bases, with 15 bases sitting between them. Profiled with immunoSEQ multiplex PCR; TCRdb holds only in-frame clones, not every one. Of about 33,000 clones in the sample, approximately 87% are singletons; the top ten hold around 1.2%. Findings and caveats of the study: Same-patient CSF and blood CD4+ T cell clonotypes included HCRT-specific and TRIB2-specific autoreactive ones.

The source material was CD45RA- memory CD4+ T cells from PBMCs. This TCR derives from a human donor with narcolepsy. V is TRBV27 and J is TRBJ1-3; D might be TRBD1 (6 bases). CDR3 sequence reads: CASSPTGMLGNTIYF. CDR3 sequence (DNA): TGTGCCAGCAGCCCCACAGGGATGCTTGGAAACACCATATATTTT.